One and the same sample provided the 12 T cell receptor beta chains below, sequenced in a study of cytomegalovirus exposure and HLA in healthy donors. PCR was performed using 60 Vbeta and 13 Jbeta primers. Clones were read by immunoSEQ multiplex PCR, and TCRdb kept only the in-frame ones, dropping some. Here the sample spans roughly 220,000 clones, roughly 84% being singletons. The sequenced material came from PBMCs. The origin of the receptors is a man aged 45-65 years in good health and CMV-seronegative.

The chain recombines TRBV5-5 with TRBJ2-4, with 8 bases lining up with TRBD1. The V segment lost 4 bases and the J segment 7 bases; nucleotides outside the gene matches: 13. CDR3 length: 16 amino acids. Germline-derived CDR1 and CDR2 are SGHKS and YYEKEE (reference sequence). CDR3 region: CASSPDRAPWGNIQYF. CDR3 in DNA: TGTGCCAGCAGCCCGGACAGGGCTCCTTGGGGGAACATTCAGTACTTC.

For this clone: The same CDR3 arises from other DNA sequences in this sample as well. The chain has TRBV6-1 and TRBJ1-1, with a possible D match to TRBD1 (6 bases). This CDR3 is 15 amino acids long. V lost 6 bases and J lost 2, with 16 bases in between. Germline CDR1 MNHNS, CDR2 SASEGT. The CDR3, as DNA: TGTGCCAGCAGGGAACCCGGACAGCTCAACACTGAAGCTTTCTTT. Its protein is CASREPGQLNTEAFF.

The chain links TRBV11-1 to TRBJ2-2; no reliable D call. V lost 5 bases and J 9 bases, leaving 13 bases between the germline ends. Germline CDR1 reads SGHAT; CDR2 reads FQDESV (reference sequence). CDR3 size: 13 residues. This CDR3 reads CASSLTLERELFF. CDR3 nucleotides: TGTGCCAGCAGCCTCACTTTGGAGCGGGAGCTGTTTTTT.

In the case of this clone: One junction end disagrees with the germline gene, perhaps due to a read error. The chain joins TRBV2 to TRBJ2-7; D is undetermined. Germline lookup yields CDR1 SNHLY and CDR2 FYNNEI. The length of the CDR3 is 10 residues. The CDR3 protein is CASSLYGQYF. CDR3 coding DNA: TGTGCCAGCAGTCTCTACGGGCAGTACTTC.

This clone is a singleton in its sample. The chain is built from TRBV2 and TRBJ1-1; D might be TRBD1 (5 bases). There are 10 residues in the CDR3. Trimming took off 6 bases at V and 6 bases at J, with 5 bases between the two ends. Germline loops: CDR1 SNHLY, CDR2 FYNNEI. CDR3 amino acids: CASRGAEAFF. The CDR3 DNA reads TGTGCCAGCAGAGGGGCTGAAGCTTTCTTT.

The CDR3 region is CASSQDRTLLSGNTIYF. Written as DNA, the CDR3 is TGTGCCAGCAGTCAAGACAGGACCCTACTCTCTGGAAACACCATATATTTT. J is TRBJ1-3 and V is TRBV2, with a weak D call TRBD1 (6 bases). Germline V gives CDR1 SNHLY, CDR2 FYNNEI. The CDR3 is 17 residues long. With 5 bases removed from V and 0 bases from J, the gap between germline ends came to 17 bases.

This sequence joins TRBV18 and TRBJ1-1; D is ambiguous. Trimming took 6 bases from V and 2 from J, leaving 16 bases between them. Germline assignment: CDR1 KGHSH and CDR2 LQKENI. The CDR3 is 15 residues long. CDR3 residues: CASSLPGRSNTEAFF. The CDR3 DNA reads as TGTGCCAGCTCTCTCCCCGGCCGGAGTAACACTGAAGCTTTCTTT.

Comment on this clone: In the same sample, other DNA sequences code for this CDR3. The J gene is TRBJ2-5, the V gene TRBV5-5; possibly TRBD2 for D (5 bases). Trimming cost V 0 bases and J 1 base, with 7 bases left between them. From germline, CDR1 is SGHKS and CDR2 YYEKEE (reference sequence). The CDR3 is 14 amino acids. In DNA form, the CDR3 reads TGTGCCAGCAGCTTGGGGCGGGCCCAAGAGACCCAGTACTTC. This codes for CASSLGRAQETQYF.

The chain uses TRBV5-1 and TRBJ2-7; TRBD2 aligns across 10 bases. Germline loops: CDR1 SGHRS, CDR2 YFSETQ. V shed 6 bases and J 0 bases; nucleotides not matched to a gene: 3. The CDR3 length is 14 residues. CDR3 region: CASKPSGSSYEQYF. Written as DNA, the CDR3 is TGCGCCAGCAAACCTAGCGGGAGCTCCTACGAGCAGTACTTC.

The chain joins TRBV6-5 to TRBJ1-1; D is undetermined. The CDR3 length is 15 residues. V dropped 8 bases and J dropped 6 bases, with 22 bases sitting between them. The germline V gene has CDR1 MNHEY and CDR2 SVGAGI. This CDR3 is CASGERLGSNSEAFF. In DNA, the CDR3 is TGTGCCAGCGGCGAGCGGCTGGGGTCTAACTCTGAAGCTTTCTTT.

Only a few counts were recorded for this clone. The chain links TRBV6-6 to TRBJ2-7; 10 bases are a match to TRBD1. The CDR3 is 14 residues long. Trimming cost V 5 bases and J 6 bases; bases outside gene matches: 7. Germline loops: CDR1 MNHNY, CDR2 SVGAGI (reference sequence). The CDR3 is CASSTGTGEGEQYF. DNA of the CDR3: TGTGCCAGCAGTACCGGGACAGGGGAGGGCGAGCAGTACTTC.

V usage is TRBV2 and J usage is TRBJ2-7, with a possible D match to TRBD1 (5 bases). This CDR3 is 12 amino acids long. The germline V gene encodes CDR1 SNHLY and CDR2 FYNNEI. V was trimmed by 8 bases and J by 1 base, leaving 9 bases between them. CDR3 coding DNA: TGTGCCAGCGGGGCAGGGTCCTACGAGCAGTACTTC. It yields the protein CASGAGSYEQYF.